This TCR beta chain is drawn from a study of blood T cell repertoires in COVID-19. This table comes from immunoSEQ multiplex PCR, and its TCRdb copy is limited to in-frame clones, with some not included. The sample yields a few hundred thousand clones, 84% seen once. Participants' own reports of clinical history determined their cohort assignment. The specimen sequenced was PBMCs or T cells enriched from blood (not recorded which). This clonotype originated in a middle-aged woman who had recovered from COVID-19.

The CDR3 region is CASSQGRTGKNIQYF. The CDR3 coding sequence is TGTGCCAGCAGCCAAGGGCGGACAGGGAAAAACATTCAGTACTTC. The gene calls are TRBV4-2 and TRBJ2-4, with TRBD1 identical over 8 bases. This CDR3 spans 15 amino acids. Germline lookup yields CDR1 LGHNA and CDR2 YNFKEQ. V lost 1 base, J lost 4 bases, and 3 bases stayed unmatched.